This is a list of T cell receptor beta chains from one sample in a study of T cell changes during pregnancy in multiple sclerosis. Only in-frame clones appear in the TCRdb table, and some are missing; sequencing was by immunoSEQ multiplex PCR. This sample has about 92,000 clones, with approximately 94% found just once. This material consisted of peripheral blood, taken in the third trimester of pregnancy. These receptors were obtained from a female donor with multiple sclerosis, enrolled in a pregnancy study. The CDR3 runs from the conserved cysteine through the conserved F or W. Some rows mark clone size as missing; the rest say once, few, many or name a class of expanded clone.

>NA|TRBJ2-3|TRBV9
CASSVLQGRSTDTQYF
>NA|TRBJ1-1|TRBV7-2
CASSSLPQGTWIGSEAFF
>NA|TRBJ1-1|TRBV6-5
CASSYFPGTDDTEAFF
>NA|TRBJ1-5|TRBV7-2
CASSLGQGSQPQHF
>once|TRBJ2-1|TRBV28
CASRQTSGRVYEQFF
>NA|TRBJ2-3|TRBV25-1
CASSERQGTDTQYF
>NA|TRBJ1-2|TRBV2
CASSETGGYTF
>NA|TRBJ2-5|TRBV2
CASRLQGTQETQYF
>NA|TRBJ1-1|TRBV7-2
CASSWGHMNTEAFF
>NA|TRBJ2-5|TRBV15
CATSRRSLETQYF
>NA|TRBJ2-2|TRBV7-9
CASSPSGDPRELFF
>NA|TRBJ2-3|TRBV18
CASSPPGLVGAAEDTQYF
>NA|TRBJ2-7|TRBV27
CASSLWGGLDEQYF
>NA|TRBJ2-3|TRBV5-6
CASSLVRRTDTQYF
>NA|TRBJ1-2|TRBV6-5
CASRMTGGNYGYTF
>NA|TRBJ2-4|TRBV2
CASSDTPRHIQYF
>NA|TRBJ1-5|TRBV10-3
CAISESLGDLFQPQHF
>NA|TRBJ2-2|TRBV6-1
CASPEGTANTGELFF
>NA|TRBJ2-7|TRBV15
CATSRNRDVVNEQYF
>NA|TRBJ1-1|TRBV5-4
CASSPWGGANTEAFF
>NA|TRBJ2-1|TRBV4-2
CASSQDRGYNEQFF
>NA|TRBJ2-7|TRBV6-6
CASSHPLEKQYF
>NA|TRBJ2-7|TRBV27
CASTASGGSYEQYF
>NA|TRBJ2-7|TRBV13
CASSPLPAYEQYF
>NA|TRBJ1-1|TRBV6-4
CASSVEVHSGEAFF
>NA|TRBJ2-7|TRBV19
CASSHRSEQYF
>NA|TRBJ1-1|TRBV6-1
CASETHTEAFF
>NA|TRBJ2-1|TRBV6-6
CASSYEGATDEQFF
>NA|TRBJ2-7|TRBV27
CASSLSGSNEQYF
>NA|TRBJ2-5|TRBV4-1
CASSQPTGWETQYF
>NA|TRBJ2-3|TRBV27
CASSFPRDTQYF
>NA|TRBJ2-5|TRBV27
CASSFTGGAGGYQETQYF
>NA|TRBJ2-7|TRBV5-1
CASSSSGSMGEQYF
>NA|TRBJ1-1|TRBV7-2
CASSPQGGTTEAFF
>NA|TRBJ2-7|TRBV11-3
CASSSGGGEAPGEQYF
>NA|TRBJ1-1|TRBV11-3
CASSLLGHTEAFF
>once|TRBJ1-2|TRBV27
CASSLRQNYGYTF
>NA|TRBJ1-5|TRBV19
CASSISRVAGQPQHF
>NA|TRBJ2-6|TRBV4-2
CASSQGVGPSSGANVLTF
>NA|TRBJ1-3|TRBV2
CASSEDISGNTIYF
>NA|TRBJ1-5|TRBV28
CASSPPTAQPQHF
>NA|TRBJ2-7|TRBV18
CASSPTSGRPYEQYF
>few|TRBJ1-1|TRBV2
CASNMNTEAFF
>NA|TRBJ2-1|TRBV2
CASSESGTGRDNEQFF
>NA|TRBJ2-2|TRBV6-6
CASTRGESGELFF
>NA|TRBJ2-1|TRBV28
CASSFEDVYNEQFF
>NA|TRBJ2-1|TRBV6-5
CASSYGQGDNEQFF
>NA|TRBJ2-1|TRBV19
CASSIDPPGEQFF
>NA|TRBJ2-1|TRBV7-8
CASSTRADRAYNEQFF
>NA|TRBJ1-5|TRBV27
CASSSYSNQPQHF
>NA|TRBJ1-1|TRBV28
CATSKRGAANTEAFF
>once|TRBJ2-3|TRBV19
CASSPLLGGTQYF
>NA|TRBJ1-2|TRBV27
CASSPVQGRSSYGYTF
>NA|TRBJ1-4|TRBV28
CASSFQGASNEKLFF
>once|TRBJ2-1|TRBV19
CASSDGTSGSYNEQFF
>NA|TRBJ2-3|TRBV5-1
CASSLGTSGYQGDTQYF
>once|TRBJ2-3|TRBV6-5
CASSRGLSDTQYF
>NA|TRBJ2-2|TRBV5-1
CASSLQLTGELFF
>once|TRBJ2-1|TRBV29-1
CSVRLRYNEQFF